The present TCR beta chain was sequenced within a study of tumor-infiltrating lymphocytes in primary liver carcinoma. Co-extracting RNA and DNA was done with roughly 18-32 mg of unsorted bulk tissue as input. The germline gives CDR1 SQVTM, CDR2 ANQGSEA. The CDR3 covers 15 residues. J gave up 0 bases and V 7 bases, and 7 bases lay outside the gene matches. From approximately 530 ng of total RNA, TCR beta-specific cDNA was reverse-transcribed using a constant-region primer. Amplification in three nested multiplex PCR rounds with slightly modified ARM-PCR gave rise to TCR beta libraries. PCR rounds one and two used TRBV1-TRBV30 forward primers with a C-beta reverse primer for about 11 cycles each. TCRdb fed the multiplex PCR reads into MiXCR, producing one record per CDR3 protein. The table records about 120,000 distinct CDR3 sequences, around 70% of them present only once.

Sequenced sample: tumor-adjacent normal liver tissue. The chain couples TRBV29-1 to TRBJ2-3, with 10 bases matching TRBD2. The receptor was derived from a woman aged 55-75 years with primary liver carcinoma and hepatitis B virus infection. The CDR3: CSAGLAVLSTDTQYF. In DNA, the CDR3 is TGCAGCGCCGGACTAGCGGTTCTTAGCACAGATACGCAGTATTTT.